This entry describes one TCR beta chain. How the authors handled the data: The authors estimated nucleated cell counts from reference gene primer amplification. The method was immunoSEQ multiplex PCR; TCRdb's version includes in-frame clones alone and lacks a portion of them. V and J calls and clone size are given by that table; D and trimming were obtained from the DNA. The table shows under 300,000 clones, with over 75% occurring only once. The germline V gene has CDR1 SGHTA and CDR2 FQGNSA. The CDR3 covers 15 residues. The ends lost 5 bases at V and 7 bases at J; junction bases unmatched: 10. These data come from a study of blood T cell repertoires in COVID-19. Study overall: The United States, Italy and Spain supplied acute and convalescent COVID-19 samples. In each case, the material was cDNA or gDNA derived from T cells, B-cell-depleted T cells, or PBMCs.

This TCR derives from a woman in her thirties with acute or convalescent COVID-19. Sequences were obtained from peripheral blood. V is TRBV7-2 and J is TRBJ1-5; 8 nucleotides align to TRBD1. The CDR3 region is CASSPSDRGGQPQHF. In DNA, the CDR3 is TGTGCCAGCAGCCCGAGCGACAGGGGTGGACAGCCCCAGCATTTT.